This T cell receptor beta chain was sequenced during a study of human T cells and chemical hapten exposure. On the study more broadly: 2% DPC applied to an approximately 2 cm by approximately 2 cm arm area sensitized donors. General study points: Significantly more large CDR3 similarity clusters were formed by expanded TCRs than by controls.

For this clonotype: Its antigen is undetermined.

TCRdb processed the RACE reads anew with MiXCR; each CDR3 protein has one entry. The data show more than 95,000 distinct CDR3 sequences, with less than 35% seen just once and about 9.3% held by the top ten. In germline, CDR1 is SGHTA, CDR2 FQGNSA. V gave up 4 bases and J gave up 8 bases, with 17 bases separating them. The CDR3 has 14 amino acids. Time point of the sample: patch test 3, about 24 weeks after DPC sensitization. Treatment: therapeutic diphenylcyclopropenone sensitization with weekly scalp DPC. Before extraction, the whole blood was not fractionated, and total RNA was taken from it. The input for sequencing was whole blood, taken in connection with sensitization to the hapten diphenylcyclopropenone (DPC). The TCR originated in a man between 40 and 49 years old with alopecia areata. Some clones in this sample may be carry-over from other donors' samples. This chain links TRBV7-2 with TRBJ1-1, with D perhaps matching TRBD1 (5 bases). As DNA, the CDR3 is TGTGCCAGCAGCTCCCCCCGGGGCCGAGGCGAAGCTTTCTTT. Residues: CASSSPRGRGEAFF.